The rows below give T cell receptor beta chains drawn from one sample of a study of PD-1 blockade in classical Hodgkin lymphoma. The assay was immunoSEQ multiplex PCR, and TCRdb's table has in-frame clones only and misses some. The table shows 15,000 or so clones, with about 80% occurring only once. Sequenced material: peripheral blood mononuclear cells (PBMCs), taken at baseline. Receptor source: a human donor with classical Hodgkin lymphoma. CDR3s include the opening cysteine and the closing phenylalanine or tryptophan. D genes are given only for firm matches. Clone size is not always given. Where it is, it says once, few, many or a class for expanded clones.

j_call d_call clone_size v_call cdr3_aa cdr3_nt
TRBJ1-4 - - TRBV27 CASRNPQGSGEKLFF TGTGCCAGCAGAAACCCACAGGGCAGCGGAGAAAAACTGTTTTTT
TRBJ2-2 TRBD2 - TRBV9 CASSVGTSFRTGELFF TGTGCCAGCAGCGTAGGGACTAGCTTCCGAACCGGGGAGCTGTTTTTT
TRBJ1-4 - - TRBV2 CASSTPGRANEKLFF TGTGCCAGCAGTACCCCAGGGAGGGCTAATGAAAAACTGTTTTTT
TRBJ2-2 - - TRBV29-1 CSVSTSDLTGELFF TGCAGCGTCAGCACCTCAGACCTCACCGGGGAGCTGTTTTTT
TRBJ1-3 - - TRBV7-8 CASSFKALGRLGNTIYF TGTGCCAGCAGCTTTAAAGCCCTCGGCAGGTTGGGAAACACCATATATTTT
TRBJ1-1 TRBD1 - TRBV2 CASSGGTGRTTEAFF TGTGCCAGCAGTGGGGGGACAGGGCGGACCACTGAAGCTTTCTTT
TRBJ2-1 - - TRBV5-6 CASSLRAGGNEQFF TGTGCCAGCAGCTTGAGGGCAGGGGGGAATGAGCAGTTCTTC
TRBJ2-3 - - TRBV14 CASSQDTGSLTQYF TGTGCCAGCAGCCAAGACACCGGGTCCCTCACGCAGTATTTT
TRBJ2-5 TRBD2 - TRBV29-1 CSVNGLAGEETQYF TGCAGCGTCAACGGACTAGCGGGGGAAGAGACCCAGTACTTC
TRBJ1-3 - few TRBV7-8 CASSRDSSGNTIYF TGTGCCAGCAGCCGCGACAGCTCTGGAAACACCATATATTTT
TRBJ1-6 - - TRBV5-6 CASSLDRAESPLHF TGTGCCAGCAGCTTGGACAGGGCGGAGTCACCCCTCCACTTT
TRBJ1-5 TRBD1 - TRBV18 CASSPGTVSNQPQHF TGTGCCAGCTCACCGGGGACAGTAAGCAATCAGCCCCAGCATTTT
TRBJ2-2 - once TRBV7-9 CASRSLATNTGELFF TGTGCCAGCAGATCCCTCGCCACGAACACCGGGGAGCTGTTTTTT
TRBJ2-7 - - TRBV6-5 CASSPLRPYEQYF TGTGCCAGCAGTCCCTTACGTCCTTACGAGCAGTACTTC
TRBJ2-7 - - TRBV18 CASSPLEGPYEQYF TGTGCCAGCTCACCACTCGAGGGACCCTACGAGCAGTACTTC
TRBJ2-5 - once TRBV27 CASSPIRRDSRETQYF TGTGCCAGCAGTCCCATACGGAGGGACTCCCGGGAGACCCAGTACTTC
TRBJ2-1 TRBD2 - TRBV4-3 CASSRNGGANEQFF TGCGCCAGCAGCCGGAACGGGGGGGCCAATGAGCAGTTCTTC
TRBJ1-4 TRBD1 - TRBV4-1 CASSQSGTGYNEKLFF TGCGCCAGCAGCCAATCTGGGACAGGCTATAATGAAAAACTGTTTTTT
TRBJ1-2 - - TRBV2 CATDTDNYGYTF TGTGCCACAGATACGGACAACTATGGCTACACCTTC
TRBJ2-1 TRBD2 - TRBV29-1 CSVGGGTLYNEQFF TGCAGCGTTGGGGGGGGGACTCTATACAATGAGCAGTTCTTC
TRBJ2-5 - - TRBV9 CASSVAVAATQETQYF TGTGCCAGCAGCGTAGCAGTGGCGGCGACACAAGAGACCCAGTACTTC
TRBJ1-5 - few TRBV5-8 CASSPGTPIQPQHF TGTGCCAGCAGCCCGGGGACTCCCATTCAGCCCCAGCATTTT
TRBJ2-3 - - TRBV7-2 CASSLVGRAAGGGIPQYF TGTGCCAGCAGCTTAGTAGGGAGGGCAGCAGGGGGTGGGATTCCGCAGTATTTT
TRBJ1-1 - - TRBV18 CASSPPGLNTEAFF TGTGCCAGCTCACCACCAGGGTTGAACACTGAAGCTTTCTTT